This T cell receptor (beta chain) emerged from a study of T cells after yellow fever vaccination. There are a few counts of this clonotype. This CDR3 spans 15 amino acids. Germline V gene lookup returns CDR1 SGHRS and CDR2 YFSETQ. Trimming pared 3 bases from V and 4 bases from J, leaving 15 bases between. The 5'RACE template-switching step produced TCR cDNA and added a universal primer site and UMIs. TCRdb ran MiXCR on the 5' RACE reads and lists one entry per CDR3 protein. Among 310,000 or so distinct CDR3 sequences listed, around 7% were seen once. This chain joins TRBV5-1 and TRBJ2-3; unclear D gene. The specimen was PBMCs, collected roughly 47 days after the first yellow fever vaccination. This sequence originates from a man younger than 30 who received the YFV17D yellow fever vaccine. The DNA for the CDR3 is TGCGCCAGCAGCTCCACCCTACCCAGTGCAGATACGCAGTATTTT. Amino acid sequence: CASSSTLPSADTQYF.